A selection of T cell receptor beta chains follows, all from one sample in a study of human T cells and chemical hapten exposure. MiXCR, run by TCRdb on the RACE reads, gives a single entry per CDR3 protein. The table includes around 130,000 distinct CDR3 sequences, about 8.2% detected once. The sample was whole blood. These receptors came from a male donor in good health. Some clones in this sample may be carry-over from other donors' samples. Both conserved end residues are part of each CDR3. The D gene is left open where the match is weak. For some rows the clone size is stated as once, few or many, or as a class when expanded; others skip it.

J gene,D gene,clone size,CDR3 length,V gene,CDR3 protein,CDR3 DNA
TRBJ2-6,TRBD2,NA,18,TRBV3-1,CASSPGTSGGTGANVLTF,TGTGCCAGCAGCCCTGGGACTAGCGGGGGTACTGGGGCCAACGTCCTGACTTTC
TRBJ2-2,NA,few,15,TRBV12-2,CASREPGTSHGELFF,TGTGCAAGTCGCGAACCCGGGACTAGCCACGGGGAGCTGTTTTTT
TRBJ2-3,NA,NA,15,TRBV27,CASSFGGQIADTQYF,TGTGCCAGCAGTTTTGGGGGGCAGATCGCAGATACGCAGTATTTT
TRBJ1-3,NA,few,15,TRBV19,CASSPTRVLGNTIYF,TGTGCCAGTAGTCCAACCAGGGTTCTCGGAAACACCATATATTTT
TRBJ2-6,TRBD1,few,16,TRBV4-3,CASSQKTGAEANVLTF,TGCGCCAGCAGCCAGAAGACAGGGGCGGAGGCCAACGTCCTGACTTTC
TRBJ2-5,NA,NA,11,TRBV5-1,CASSGEAEFKF,TGCGCCAGCAGCGGGGAGGCAGAGTTTAAGTTC
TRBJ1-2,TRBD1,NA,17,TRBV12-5,CASGLSPGQGANYGYTF,TGTGCTAGTGGTTTGTCACCGGGACAGGGAGCTAACTATGGCTACACCTTC
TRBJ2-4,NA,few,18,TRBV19,CASSPRPTADLAKNIQYF,TGTGCCAGTAGTCCCCGCCCGACAGCTGATCTAGCCAAAAACATTCAGTACTTC
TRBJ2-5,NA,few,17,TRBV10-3,CAISESTGSFSQETQYF,TGTGCCATCAGTGAGTCGACAGGCAGCTTTAGCCAAGAGACCCAGTACTTC
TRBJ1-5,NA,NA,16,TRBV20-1,CSASVGTEYSNQPQHF,TGCAGTGCTAGCGTGGGGACGGAGTATAGCAATCAGCCCCAGCATTTT
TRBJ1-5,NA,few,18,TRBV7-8,CASSNRDDGEGGNQPQHF,TGTGCCAGCAGCAATAGAGATGATGGGGAAGGGGGCAATCAGCCCCAGCATTTT
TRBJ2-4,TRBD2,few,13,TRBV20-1,CSASRTSINIQYF,TGCAGTGCTAGCCGGACTAGCATAAACATTCAGTACTTC
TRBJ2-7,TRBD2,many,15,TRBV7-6,CASSPWTSGAYEQYF,TGTGCCAGCAGCCCCTGGACTAGCGGAGCCTACGAGCAGTACTTC
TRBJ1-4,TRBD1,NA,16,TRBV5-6,CASSFSGNRGNEKLFF,TGTGCCAGCAGCTTTAGCGGCAACAGGGGAAATGAAAAACTGTTTTTT
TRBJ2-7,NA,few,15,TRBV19,CASSITLRASYEQYF,TGTGCCAGTAGTATTACGCTCAGGGCCTCCTACGAGCAGTACTTC
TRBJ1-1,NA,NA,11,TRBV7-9,CASGGGTEAFF,TGTGCTAGCGGAGGGGGAACTGAAGCTTTCTTT